This is a list of T cell receptor beta chains from one sample in a study of blood T cell repertoires in COVID-19. Here immunoSEQ multiplex PCR was the method, and the copy in TCRdb shows in-frame clones only, minus some. Seen here are a few hundred thousand clones, approximately 85% observed once, and the top ten hold over 4%. The sequenced sample was peripheral blood. These receptors were collected from a woman in her 70s with COVID-19, enrolled during active disease. The CDR3 runs from the conserved cysteine through the conserved F or W. The D gene is left open where the match is weak. The size field is filled for only some rows; it gives once, few, many or a size class.

J: TRBJ2-5; size: NA; D: TRBD2; V: TRBV5-1; DNA: TGCGCCAGCAGTTCGAGCGCGGGAGAAGAGACCCAGTACTTC; CDR3: CASSSSAGEETQYF
J: TRBJ1-6; size: NA; D: TRBD1; V: TRBV7-2; DNA: TGTGCCAGCAGCTCTTGGGACAGGAGGAATTCACCCCTCCACTTT; CDR3: CASSSWDRRNSPLHF
J: TRBJ2-1; size: NA; D: TRBD1; V: TRBV15; DNA: TGTGCCACCAGCAATCCTGGGGGACAGAAGATCTACAATGAGCAGTTCTTC; CDR3: CATSNPGGQKIYNEQFF
J: TRBJ1-5; size: NA; D: NA; V: TRBV19; DNA: TGTGCCAGTAGTCCACGGGAGACAGACCTTAATCAGCCCCAGCATTTT; CDR3: CASSPRETDLNQPQHF
J: TRBJ2-2; size: NA; D: TRBD2; V: TRBV18; DNA: TGTGCCAGCTCACCCCTACTAGCGGCAACCACCGGGGAGCTGTTTTTT; CDR3: CASSPLLAATTGELFF
J: TRBJ1-1; size: NA; D: NA; V: TRBV4-1; DNA: TGCGCCAGCAGCCAAGAGATGGACAGACCTGAAGCTTTCTTT; CDR3: CASSQEMDRPEAFF
J: TRBJ1-2; size: NA; D: NA; V: TRBV30; DNA: TGTGCCTGGAGTACCGACAGAACTAACTATGGCTACACCTTC; CDR3: CAWSTDRTNYGYTF
J: TRBJ1-2; size: NA; D: NA; V: TRBV3-1/TRBV3-2; DNA: TGTGCCAGCAGCCAAGGGGGGGTCAGCCCTTATGGCTACACCTTC; CDR3: CASSQGGVSPYGYTF
J: TRBJ1-5; size: once; D: NA; V: TRBV6-2/TRBV6-3; DNA: TGTGCCAGCAGCTATGAGACAGGTCAGCCCCAGCATTTT; CDR3: CASSYETGQPQHF
J: TRBJ1-5; size: NA; D: NA; V: TRBV2; DNA: TGTGCCAGCAGTGAAGCTTTCAGTCGCAATCAGCCCCAGCATTTT; CDR3: CASSEAFSRNQPQHF
J: TRBJ1-2; size: NA; D: NA; V: TRBV10-3; DNA: TGTGCCATCAGTGACCGTTCAGGGTCTTGGGGCTACACCTTC; CDR3: CAISDRSGSWGYTF
J: TRBJ1-2; size: NA; D: TRBD1; V: TRBV7-6; DNA: TGTGCCAGCAGCAGGGACAGGGGAGCAAGCTATGGCTACACCTTC; CDR3: CASSRDRGASYGYTF
J: TRBJ2-2; size: NA; D: NA; V: TRBV10-1; DNA: TGCGCCAGCAGTGAAGGGGCCGACACCGGGGAGCTGTTTTTT; CDR3: CASSEGADTGELFF
J: TRBJ2-7; size: NA; D: NA; V: TRBV5-1; DNA: TGCGCCAGCAGCTTGGGTCGGGAGCAGGACGAGCAGTACTTC; CDR3: CASSLGREQDEQYF
J: TRBJ1-3; size: NA; D: NA; V: TRBV30; DNA: TGTGCCTGGAACCTCCCAGGGGCATACACCATATATTTT; CDR3: CAWNLPGAYTIYF
J: TRBJ1-2; size: NA; D: NA; V: TRBV2; DNA: TGTGCCAGCAGTGAAGAAGGGGTTTATGGCTACACCTTC; CDR3: CASSEEGVYGYTF
J: TRBJ1-1; size: NA; D: TRBD1; V: TRBV9; DNA: TGTGCCAGCAGTCGGGACAGGCTGAGTTCGGCTTTCTTT; CDR3: CASSRDRLSSAFF
J: TRBJ2-1; size: once; D: TRBD1; V: TRBV27; DNA: TGTGCCAGCAGCAACAGGGGTCGAAGCTCCTACAATGAGCAGTTCTTC; CDR3: CASSNRGRSSYNEQFF
J: TRBJ2-7; size: NA; D: TRBD1; V: TRBV7-9; DNA: TGTGCCAGCACCCTGGACAGGGGCGAGCAGTACTTC; CDR3: CASTLDRGEQYF
J: TRBJ2-5; size: NA; D: TRBD2; V: TRBV5-1; DNA: TGCGCCAGCAGCTTGCTTCTAGCGGGCCAACAAGAGACCCAGTACTTC; CDR3: CASSLLLAGQQETQYF
J: TRBJ1-2; size: NA; D: NA; V: TRBV28; DNA: TGTGCCAGCAGTTTTGGGACAACCGGCTACACCTTC; CDR3: CASSFGTTGYTF
J: TRBJ2-2; size: few; D: NA; V: TRBV19; DNA: TGTGCCAGTACATCAGACTTCAACACCGGGGAGCTGTTTTTT; CDR3: CASTSDFNTGELFF
J: TRBJ1-1; size: NA; D: TRBD1; V: TRBV29-1; DNA: TGCAGCGTTGTAAATCTCGGGACAGTGAACACTGAAGCTTTCTTT; CDR3: CSVVNLGTVNTEAFF
J: TRBJ2-7; size: NA; D: NA; V: TRBV6-6; DNA: TGTGCCAGCAGTGCCCCCCAGGGGCGTATCCACGAGCAGTACTTC; CDR3: CASSAPQGRIHEQYF